This TCR beta chain was recorded in a study of TIL therapy for anti-PD-1-resistant metastatic lung cancer. Study background: Patients then received nivolumab; progressors got lymphodepletion, TIL and IL-2. Most patients had lung adenocarcinoma; a handful of tumors were EGFR-mutant, two ALK-rearranged; half smoked currently or formerly. Tumors carried a median roughly 1.5 non-synonymous mutations per megabase.

V lost 2 bases and J lost 6, with 8 bases in between. Per the germline V gene, CDR1 is MDHEN and CDR2 is SYDVKM. The length of the CDR3 is 12 residues. The time point is: pre-treatment sample, taken before nivolumab and TIL therapy. Sequencing used immunoSEQ v3. The method was immunoSEQ multiplex PCR; TCRdb's version includes in-frame clones alone and lacks a portion of them. The table has about 55,000 clones, 75% to 85% seen once. This material consisted of blood, taken at baseline. This clonotype was sampled from a person aged 25 to 85 with non-small cell lung cancer. The J gene is TRBJ2-7, the V gene TRBV28, with D maybe TRBD1 (5 bases). The CDR3 here is CASSLAGSEQYF. The CDR3 DNA sequence: TGTGCCAGCAGTTTAGCAGGGTCCGAGCAGTACTTC. The full variable domain, in which reference TRBV28 and TRBJ2-7 provide the parts outside the CDR3, is DVKVTQSSRYLVKRTGEKVFLECVQDMDHENMFWYRQDPGLGLRLIYFSYDVKMKEKGDIPEGYSVSREKKERFSLILESASTNQTSMYLCASSLAGSEQYFGPGTRLTVT.